Presented here are 26 T cell receptor beta chains from one specimen sequenced in a study of T cell clonotyping in hematopoietic cell transplantation. Documented time point: recipient sample about 28 days before transplant, after cytoreduction. Using immunoSEQ multiplex PCR, the repertoire was profiled, and TCRdb retains in-frame clones only, with some absent. Of roughly 80,000 clones in the sample, 90% to 97% were seen once. The material was peripheral blood mononuclear cells, obtained before stem cell transplant. The source is a woman between 50 and 59 years old with acute myeloid leukemia. Some clones in this sample may be carry-over from other donors' samples.

CDR3: CAISDGHNTGELFF. CDR3 DNA sequence: TGTGCCATCAGTGATGGTCATAACACCGGGGAGCTGTTTTTT. The gene calls are TRBV10-3 and TRBJ2-2; the D is unclear. The V gene's germline CDR1 is ENHRY and CDR2 SYGVKD. This CDR3 has 14 amino acids. With 3 bases removed from V and 2 bases from J, the gap between germline ends came to 7 bases.

The rearrangement uses TRBV19 and TRBJ2-7; 7 bases are a match to TRBD1. This CDR3 region has 14 residues. Germline values: CDR1 LNHDA, CDR2 SQIVND (reference sequence). J gave up 5 bases and V 4 bases, and 8 bases lay outside the gene matches. CDR3: CASSTPHRGNEQYF. CDR3 bases: TGTGCCAGTAGTACCCCCCACAGGGGTAACGAGCAGTACTTC.

The gene calls are TRBV7-2 and TRBJ1-5; D remains ambiguous. CDR1 and CDR2 from the germline V gene are SGHTA and FQGNSA. The CDR3 contains 16 residues. Trimming took off 0 bases at V and 3 bases at J, with 12 bases between the two ends. The CDR3 loop reads CASSLASGIDNQPQHF. The CDR3 DNA sequence: TGTGCCAGCAGCTTAGCGAGCGGGATTGACAATCAGCCCCAGCATTTT.

The chain has TRBV19 and TRBJ1-5; D remains ambiguous. Trimming cost V 5 bases and J 0 bases, with 17 bases left between them. The CDR3 is 17 residues long. Looked up from germline, CDR1 is LNHDA and CDR2 is SQIVND (reference sequence). CDR3 in amino acids: CASSSPSTLYSNQPQHF. The CDR3 nucleotides read TGTGCCAGTAGTTCTCCCAGTACACTCTATAGCAATCAGCCCCAGCATTTT.

The chain uses TRBV9 and TRBJ2-5; tentative D call: TRBD2 (7 bases). Germline V gene data show CDR1 as SGDLS and CDR2 as YYNGEE. The germline V and J ends were trimmed by 4 bases and 3 bases, with 19 bases remaining between them. The length of the CDR3 is 16 residues. CDR3 residues: CASSPVGGALKETQYF. Written as DNA, the CDR3 is TGTGCCAGCAGCCCCGTTGGGGGGGCTCTAAAAGAGACCCAGTACTTC.

In its sample, this clone was seen once. The CDR3 nucleotides read TGTGCCAGCAGCCAAATGACAGGGCTCGAGCAGTACTTC. Translating gives CASSQMTGLEQYF. The chain carries TRBV14 and TRBJ2-7, with 7 bases that match TRBD1. The CDR3 spans 13 residues. The J segment lost 6 bases and the V segment lost 2 bases, leaving 4 bases of the junction unmatched. Germline V gene data show CDR1 as SGHDN and CDR2 as FVKESK. Based on the CDR3 plus reference TRBV14 and TRBJ2-7, the full variable domain is EAGVTQFPSHSVIEKGQTVTLRCDPISGHDNLYWYRRVMGKEIKFLLHFVKESKQDESGMPNNRFLAERTGGTYSTLKVQPAELEDSGVYFCASSQMTGLEQYFGPGTRLTVT.

The chain joins TRBV7-8 to TRBJ2-3; D may be TRBD1 or TRBD2 (5 bases each). Germline V gene lookup returns CDR1 SGHVS and CDR2 FQNEAQ. The length of the CDR3 is 15 residues. V was trimmed by 1 base and J by 2 bases, leaving 10 bases between them. Written as DNA, the CDR3 is TGTGCCAGCAGCTTAGTACGGGACCTCACAGATACGCAGTATTTT. The encoded protein is CASSLVRDLTDTQYF.

The chain combines TRBV29-1 with TRBJ2-7; D uncertain. Looked up from germline, CDR1 is SQVTM and CDR2 is ANQGSEA. The CDR3 is made up of 11 amino acids. V lost 3 bases to trimming and J lost 6 bases, with 9 bases between them. As DNA, the CDR3 is TGCAGCGTTGAGGGGTTGTCCGAGCAGTACTTC. It translates to CSVEGLSEQYF.

There are a few counts of this clone. The chain employs TRBV7-8 and TRBJ1-2; 7 bases match TRBD1. Germline V gene sequence: CDR1 SGHVS, CDR2 FQNEAQ. The J segment lost 9 bases and the V segment lost 4 bases, leaving 11 bases of the junction unmatched. The CDR3 has 14 residues. CDR3 amino acids: CASSSRGGERSYTF. The CDR3 DNA follows: TGTGCCAGCAGCTCGAGAGGGGGCGAGAGGAGCTACACCTTC.

The rearrangement uses TRBV30 and TRBJ1-1; maybe TRBD1 (5 bases). V shed 3 bases and J shed 1 base, with 9 bases lying between them. Per germline, CDR1 GTSNPN and CDR2 SVGIG (reference sequence). This CDR3 contains 13 residues. The CDR3: CAWSQGQNTEAFF. In DNA form, the CDR3 reads TGTGCCTGGAGCCAGGGCCAGAACACTGAAGCTTTCTTT.

The rearrangement links TRBV5-1 to TRBJ2-5; possibly TRBD2 for D (6 bases). V was clipped by 4 bases and J by 10 bases, with 23 bases between them. From germline, CDR1 is SGHRS and CDR2 YFSETQ. The CDR3 has 15 residues. The CDR3 DNA follows: TGCGCCAGCAGCCCCCCGCTTCAAACGGGGGATCGCCAGTACTTC. As protein: CASSPPLQTGDRQYF.

CDR3 sequence: CASSLAGGQSYGYTF. CDR3 DNA: TGCGCCAGCAGCTTGGCCGGGGGGCAGAGCTATGGCTACACCTTC. V usage is TRBV5-1 and J usage is TRBJ1-2; weak D call: TRBD1 (6 bases). This CDR3 is built from 15 residues. Per the germline V gene, CDR1 is SGHRS and CDR2 is YFSETQ. Trimming removed 0 bases from V and 4 bases from J, with 13 bases in between.

V and J are TRBV28 and TRBJ2-7; no definite D call. Germline V CDR1 and CDR2: MDHEN, SYDVKM. This CDR3 has 12 amino acids. The V gene lost 6 bases and the J gene lost 6 bases, with 12 bases spanning the gap. For the CDR3, the DNA is TGTGCCAGCAGACCTGCTCTGCGCGAGCAGTACTTC. It translates to CASRPALREQYF.

This clone was recorded only once. The chain carries TRBV4-1 and TRBJ1-5, with unresolved D. Germline assignment: CDR1 MGHRA and CDR2 YSYEKL. V was pared by 1 base and J by 0 bases, with 7 bases between. The CDR3 contains 15 residues. Here the CDR3 reads CASSQVLASNQPQHF. The CDR3 coding sequence is TGCGCCAGCAGCCAAGTCCTGGCTAGCAATCAGCCCCAGCATTTT.

The gene calls are TRBV5-6 and TRBJ2-7; D unresolved. The germline V and J ends were trimmed by 4 bases and 0 bases, with 8 bases remaining between them. Germline loops: CDR1 SGHDT, CDR2 YYEEEE. This CDR3 spans 13 amino acids. Written as DNA, the CDR3 is TGTGCCAGCAGCCTGGCAGGCTCCTACGAGCAGTACTTC. It yields the protein CASSLAGSYEQYF.

The V gene is TRBV19, the J gene TRBJ2-7; D gene uncertain. Germline CDR1 reads LNHDA; CDR2 reads SQIVND (reference sequence). This CDR3 has 15 amino acids. V was cut by 4 bases and J by 4 bases, with 17 bases left in between. CDR3 sequence (DNA): TGTGCCAGTAGTAGTCCGACAACCTCTATGTACGAGCAGTACTTC. Its protein is CASSSPTTSMYEQYF.

This chain uses TRBV28 with TRBJ2-7; 8 bases map to TRBD2. This CDR3 contains 17 residues. Germline-derived CDR1 and CDR2 are MDHEN and SYDVKM. J lost 4 bases, V lost 3 bases, and 14 bases had no gene match. The CDR3 protein is CASSFLLEAGEWYEQYF. The CDR3, as DNA: TGTGCCAGCAGTTTTCTCCTTGAAGCGGGAGAATGGTACGAGCAGTACTTC.

The rearrangement links TRBV7-3 to TRBJ1-1, with D hard to call. Trimming pared 3 bases from V and 1 base from J, leaving 6 bases between. The CDR3 length is 13 residues. The germline CDR1 and CDR2 sequences are SGHTA and FQGTGA. CDR3 in amino acids: CASSFWGNTEAFF. The CDR3 nucleotides are TGTGCCAGCAGCTTTTGGGGGAACACTGAAGCTTTCTTT.

V and J are TRBV6-5 and TRBJ2-7, with 10 positions matching TRBD1. The germline V gene has CDR1 MNHEY and CDR2 SVGAGI. J gave up 3 bases and V 4 bases, and 6 bases lay outside the gene matches. This CDR3 comprises 15 residues. CDR3 amino acids: CASSSGTGALYEQYF. DNA for the CDR3: TGTGCCAGCAGTTCCGGGACAGGGGCCCTCTACGAGCAGTACTTC.

The chain joins TRBV5-1 to TRBJ2-7; 8 positions agree with TRBD2. The V segment lost 0 bases and the J segment 0 bases; nucleotides outside the gene matches: 5. The CDR3 is 16 amino acids. Germline V gives CDR1 SGHRS, CDR2 YFSETQ. The CDR3, as DNA: TGCGCCAGCAGCTTGGGGGATAGCGGGATCTCCTACGAGCAGTACTTC. Translation: CASSLGDSGISYEQYF.

This chain uses TRBV5-1 with TRBJ2-2, with D tentatively TRBD1 (6 bases). V dropped 0 bases and J dropped 6 bases, with 15 bases sitting between them. The CDR3 length is 16 residues. Germline values: CDR1 SGHRS, CDR2 YFSETQ. The CDR3 DNA follows: TGCGCCAGCAGCTTGGGCGTGGCAGGGGCGTCCGGGGAGCTGTTTTTT. Encoded protein: CASSLGVAGASGELFF.

V is TRBV7-9 and J is TRBJ1-4; D unclear. Germline V gene sequence: CDR1 SEHNR, CDR2 FQNEAQ (reference sequence). With 6 bases removed from V and 8 bases from J, the gap between germline ends came to 10 bases. The CDR3 has 12 residues. The CDR3 DNA reads TGTGCCAGCAGTCTAGTAGGGGAAAAACTGTTTTTT. Translating it yields CASSLVGEKLFF.

Of note for this clone: Other DNA variants within this sample encode the same CDR3. The genes are TRBV2 and TRBJ2-2; no clear D gene. CDR1 is SNHLY, CDR2 FYNNEI, per germline. The CDR3 runs 13 residues. V was shortened by 0 bases and J by 8 bases, with 7 bases between the two germline ends. The DNA of the CDR3 is TGTGCCAGCAGTGAAGCGTCAGGAGGGGAGCTGTTTTTT. Its protein is CASSEASGGELFF.

The chain has TRBV19 and TRBJ1-6; D unclear. This CDR3 has 16 amino acids. Germline loops: CDR1 LNHDA, CDR2 SQIVND (reference sequence). Between the trimmed V and J ends, which lost 7 bases and 3 bases, there was a span of 16 bases. Here the CDR3 reads CASTTGQGVYNSPLHF. The CDR3 DNA sequence: TGTGCCAGTACAACGGGTCAAGGCGTCTATAATTCACCCCTCCACTTT.

The chain combines TRBV7-9 with TRBJ1-1, with TRBD1 matching over 7 bases. With V trimmed by 7 bases and J by 7 bases, 9 bases remained unmatched. The germline V gene encodes CDR1 SEHNR and CDR2 FQNEAQ (reference sequence). The CDR3 loop spans 13 amino acids. The CDR3 loop reads CASTQGEGSEAFF. The CDR3, as DNA: TGTGCCAGCACTCAGGGGGAGGGGAGTGAAGCTTTCTTT.

This clone showed up just once. This CDR3 reads CAWSSQPLLAGGETQYF. The CDR3 nucleotides read TGTGCCTGGAGTTCCCAACCCTTACTAGCGGGGGGGGAGACCCAGTACTTC. V usage is TRBV30 and J usage is TRBJ2-5, with 13 bases aligning to TRBD2. The V gene end was trimmed by 2 bases and the J gene end by 5 bases; junction bases not matched to a gene: 11. The CDR3 runs 17 residues. Germline V gene sequence: CDR1 GTSNPN, CDR2 SVGIG (reference sequence).